This TCR beta chain came from a study of T cells in Graves' hyperthyroidism and ophthalmopathy. Findings and caveats of the study: Peripheral blood also featured most of the thyroid clonotypes expanded above 0.001. Separating ophthalmopathy from stable hyperthyroidism was achieved by a 13 V-J model.

Germline loops: CDR1 SGHRS, CDR2 YFSETQ. The V and J ends lost 4 bases and 7 bases, in that order; junction bases with no gene match: 13. The CDR3 is 16 residues long. TCR beta CDR3 regions were amplified from RNA. With the HTBI primer set, the TCR CDR3 went through a first round of RT-PCR. TCRdb recomputed calls from the multiplex PCR reads with MiXCR, one row per CDR3 protein. The table has more than 450,000 distinct CDR3 sequences, 14% seen once; the top ten hold about 15%. This clonotype was seen many times. Its matching antigen is unknown. The chain recombines TRBV5-1 with TRBJ2-1, with 8 bases matching TRBD2. Sequencing was performed on blood. The receptor was isolated from a woman in her forties with Graves' hyperthyroidism. This chain's CDR3 is CASSPLAGAPTNEQFF. DNA for the CDR3: TGCGCCAGCAGCCCCCTAGCGGGCGCGCCAACAAATGAGCAGTTCTTC.